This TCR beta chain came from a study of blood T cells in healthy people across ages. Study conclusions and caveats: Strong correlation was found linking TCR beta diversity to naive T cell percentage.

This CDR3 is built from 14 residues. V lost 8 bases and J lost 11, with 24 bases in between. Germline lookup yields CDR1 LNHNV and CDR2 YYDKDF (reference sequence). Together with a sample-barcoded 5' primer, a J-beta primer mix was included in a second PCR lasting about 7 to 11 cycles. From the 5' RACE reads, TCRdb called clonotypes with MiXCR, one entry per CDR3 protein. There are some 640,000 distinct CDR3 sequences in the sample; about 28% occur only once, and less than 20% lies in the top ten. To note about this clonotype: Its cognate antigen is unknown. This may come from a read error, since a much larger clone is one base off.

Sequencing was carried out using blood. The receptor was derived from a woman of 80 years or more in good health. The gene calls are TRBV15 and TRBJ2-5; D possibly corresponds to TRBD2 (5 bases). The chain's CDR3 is CATGRTDTYNEQYF. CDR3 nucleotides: TGTGCCACCGGACGGACTGATACCTACAATGAGCAGTACTTC.